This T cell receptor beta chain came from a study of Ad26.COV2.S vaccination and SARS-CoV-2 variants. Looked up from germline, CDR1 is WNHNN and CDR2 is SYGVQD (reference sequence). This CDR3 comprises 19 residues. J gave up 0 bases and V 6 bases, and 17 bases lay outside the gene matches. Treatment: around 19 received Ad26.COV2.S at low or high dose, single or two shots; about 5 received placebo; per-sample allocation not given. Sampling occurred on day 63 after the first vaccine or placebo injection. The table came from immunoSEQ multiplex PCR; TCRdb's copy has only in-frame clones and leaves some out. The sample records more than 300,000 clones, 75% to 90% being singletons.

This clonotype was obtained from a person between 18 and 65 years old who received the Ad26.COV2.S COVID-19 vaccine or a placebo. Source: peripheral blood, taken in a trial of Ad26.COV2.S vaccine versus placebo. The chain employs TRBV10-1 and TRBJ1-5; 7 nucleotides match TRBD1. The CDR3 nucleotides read TGCGCCAGCAGCCCGGCCCTACAGGGACAGAGGGATAGCAATCAGCCCCAGCATTTT. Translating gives CASSPALQGQRDSNQPQHF.